The sequence of this T cell receptor (beta chain) was determined in a study of CD8+ T cells in alopecia areata. Study conclusions and caveats: Sequencing of scalp samples also captures resident alphabeta T cells of normal skin.

The treatment here: oral pan-JAK inhibitor, 5-10 mg twice daily. Lesional scalp punch biopsies and peripheral blood were collected from alopecia areata patients. Cell sorting on a FACSAria was used to separate CD4+ and CD8+ T cells from the PBMCs. The authors extracted RNA and reverse transcribed it into cDNA as the sequencing template. Sequencing used immunoSEQ multiplex PCR; TCRdb keeps in-frame clones, though not all of them. The data show some 180,000 clones, with around 49% seen just once and 10% held by the top ten. V trimming: 2 bases; J trimming: 1 base; junction bases outside the gene matches: 8. Germline lookup yields CDR1 SGDLS and CDR2 YYNGEE. This CDR3 spans 19 amino acids. This clone was observed a handful of times. The antigen is undetermined.

The receptor's source is a human donor with alopecia areata. The source was CD8+ T cells sorted from blood, collected at approximately week 51, from a patient treated with tofacitinib. The chain uses TRBV9 and TRBJ2-1; 14 bases match TRBD2. CDR3 sequence (DNA): TGTGCCAGCAGCGTCGGACTAGCGGGGGGAGCGAGGTCCTACAATGAGCAGTTCTTC. As protein: CASSVGLAGGARSYNEQFF.